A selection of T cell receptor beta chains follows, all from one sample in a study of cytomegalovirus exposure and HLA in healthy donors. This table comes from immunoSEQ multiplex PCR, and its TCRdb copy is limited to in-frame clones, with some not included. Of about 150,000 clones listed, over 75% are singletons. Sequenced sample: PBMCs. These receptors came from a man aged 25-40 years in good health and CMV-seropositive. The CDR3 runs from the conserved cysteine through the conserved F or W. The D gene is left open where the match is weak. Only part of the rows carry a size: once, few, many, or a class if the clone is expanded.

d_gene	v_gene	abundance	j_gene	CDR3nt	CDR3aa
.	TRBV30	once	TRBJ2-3	TGTGCCTGGAACGGCGGCCCGGATACGCAGTATTTT	CAWNGGPDTQYF
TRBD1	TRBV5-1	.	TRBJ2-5	TGCGCCAGCAGCCCGGACAGGGGGTTTGGGGAGACCCAGTACTTC	CASSPDRGFGETQYF
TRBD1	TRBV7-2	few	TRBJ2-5	TGTGCCAGCACTCTCCGACAGGGGGTCGGGGGAGAGACCCAGTACTTC	CASTLRQGVGGETQYF
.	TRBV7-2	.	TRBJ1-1	TGTGCCAGCAGCTTAGGAGGGAGCAGTTCAGCTTTCTTT	CASSLGGSSSAFF
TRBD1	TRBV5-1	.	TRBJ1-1	TGCGCCAGCTGGGGACAGGGGAACACTGAAGCTTTCTTT	CASWGQGNTEAFF
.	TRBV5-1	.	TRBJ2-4	TGCGCCAGCAGCTTTAGCTTGAGGGCCAAAAACAGTCAGTACTTC	CASSFSLRAKNSQYF
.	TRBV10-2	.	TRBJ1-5	TGCGCCAGCAGTGGACCACAGGAAAGGGGTCAGCCCCAGCATTTT	CASSGPQERGQPQHF
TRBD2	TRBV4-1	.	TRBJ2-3	TGCGCCAGCACCCTAGCGGGAGTGTCGACAGATACGCAGTATTTT	CASTLAGVSTDTQYF
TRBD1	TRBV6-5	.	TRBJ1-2	TGTGCCAGCAGTTACTCAAGGACAGGGAGGGCCAGCTACACCTTC	CASSYSRTGRASYTF
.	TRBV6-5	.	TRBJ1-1	TGTGCCAGCAGCCCCCCCGGGGGGGTAATAGGAGCTTTCTTT	CASSPPGGVIGAFF
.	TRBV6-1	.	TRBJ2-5	TGTGCCAGCAGAAGACCGGGACAATGGGAAGAGACCCAGTACTTC	CASRRPGQWEETQYF
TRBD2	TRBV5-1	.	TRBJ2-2	TGCGCCAGCAGCGAGGGGACTAGCGGGACCGGGGAGCTGTTTTTT	CASSEGTSGTGELFF
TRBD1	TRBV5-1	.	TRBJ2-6	TGCGCCAGCAGCTTGATCATCCGGGACAGGGGCTCTGGGGCCAACGTCCTGACTTTC	CASSLIIRDRGSGANVLTF
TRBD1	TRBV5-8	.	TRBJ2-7	TGTGCCAGCAGCTTGCGGGACAGGGGTTCTAAGGAGCAGTACTTC	CASSLRDRGSKEQYF
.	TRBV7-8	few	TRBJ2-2	TGTGCCAGCAGCCCGACGGGGGGCGCTTGGGCCGGGGAGCTGTTTTTT	CASSPTGGAWAGELFF
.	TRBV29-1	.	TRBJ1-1	TGCAGCGTCCGGCGGAAAAACACTGAAGCTTTCTTT	CSVRRKNTEAFF
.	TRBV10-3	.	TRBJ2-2	TGTGCCATCAGGATGGGGCCACAGGGTGCCGGGGAGCTGTTTTTT	CAIRMGPQGAGELFF
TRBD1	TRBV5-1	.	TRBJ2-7	TGCGCCAGCAGCTTCTCGACAGGGGACGAGCAGTACTTC	CASSFSTGDEQYF
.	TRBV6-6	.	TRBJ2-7	TGTGCCAGCAGTTACGGGCCGATCTACGAGCAGTACTTC	CASSYGPIYEQYF
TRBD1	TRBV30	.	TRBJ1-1	TGTGCCTGGAGTCTAGGACAGGGGACTGAAGCTTTCTTT	CAWSLGQGTEAFF
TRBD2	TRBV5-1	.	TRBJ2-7	TGCGCCAGCAGCCTCGGGACTAGCGGGCCATCCTACGAGCAGTACTTC	CASSLGTSGPSYEQYF
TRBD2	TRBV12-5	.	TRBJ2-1	TGTGCTAGTGGTTTGAATAGCGGGGCCTCCTACAATGAGCAGTTCTTC	CASGLNSGASYNEQFF
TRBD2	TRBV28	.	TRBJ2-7	TGTGCCAGCCAGCTAGCGGGAGGGCCGGGGTACGAGCAGTACTTC	CASQLAGGPGYEQYF
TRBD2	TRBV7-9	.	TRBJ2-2	TGTGCCAGCAGCCCTAGCGGGGGGAACACCGGGGAGCTGTTTTTT	CASSPSGGNTGELFF
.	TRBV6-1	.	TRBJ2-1	TGTGCCAGCAGTGAAGGCTTCTCGAGCTCCTACAATGAGCAGTTCTTC	CASSEGFSSSYNEQFF
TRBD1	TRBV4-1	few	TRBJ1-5	TGCGCCAGCAGCCAAACTACAGGGGGGCGTCAGCCCCAGCATTTT	CASSQTTGGRQPQHF
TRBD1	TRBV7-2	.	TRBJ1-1	TGTGCCAGCAGCCGGGGACAGGGGTCCACTGAAGCTTTCTTT	CASSRGQGSTEAFF
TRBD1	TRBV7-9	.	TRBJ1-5	TGTTCCAGCAGCTTAGAAGGGGGCAGGCAGCCCCAGCATTTT	CSSSLEGGRQPQHF
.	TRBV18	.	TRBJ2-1	TGTGCCAGCTCACCATTGGCATACAATGAGCAGTTCTTC	CASSPLAYNEQFF
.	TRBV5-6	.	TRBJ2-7	TGTGCCAGCACCCCTCGGGGGAGAGGAAGAAGCTCCTACGAGCAGTACTTC	CASTPRGRGRSSYEQYF
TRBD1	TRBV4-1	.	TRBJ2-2	TGCGCCAGCAGCCAAGAACAGGGGGTAGTTCTGGACACCGGGGAGCTGTTTTTT	CASSQEQGVVLDTGELFF
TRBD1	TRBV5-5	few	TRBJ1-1	TGTGCCAGCGGACGACAGGGGGGAATGAACACTGAAGCTTTCTTT	CASGRQGGMNTEAFF
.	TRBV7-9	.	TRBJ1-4	TGTGCCAGCAGAAGACTGGGTGGGTTTGAAAAACTGTTTTTT	CASRRLGGFEKLFF
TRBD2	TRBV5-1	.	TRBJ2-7	TGCGCCAGCAGCTTTGAACTAGCGGGAGTTTACGAGCAGTACTTC	CASSFELAGVYEQYF
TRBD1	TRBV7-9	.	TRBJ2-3	TGTGCCAGCAGCTTGACAGGGACAGATACGCAGTATTTT	CASSLTGTDTQYF
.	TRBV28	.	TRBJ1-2	TGTGCCAGCGGGTACAGGGCAGGCTATGGCTACACCTTC	CASGYRAGYGYTF
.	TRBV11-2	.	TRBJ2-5	TGTGCCAGCAGTTCGACAGGCCTGGGGACCCAGTACTTC	CASSSTGLGTQYF
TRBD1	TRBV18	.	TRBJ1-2	TGTGCCAGCTCACCTCTCCTGTCCGGGACAGGAACTCAGTATGGCTACACCTTC	CASSPLLSGTGTQYGYTF
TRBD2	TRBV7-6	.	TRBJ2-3	TGTGCCAGCAGCTTAGAGGCCGGCGGGGGGGCCACAGATACGCAGTATTTT	CASSLEAGGGATDTQYF
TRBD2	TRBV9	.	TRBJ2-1	TGTGCCAGCAGCGTAGCACTAGCGGGCGGCGAATACAATGAGCAGTTCTTC	CASSVALAGGEYNEQFF
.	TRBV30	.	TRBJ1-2	TGTGCCTGGAGTGGAGGACGGGGAGAGTTCGTTAGGGGCTACACCTTC	CAWSGGRGEFVRGYTF
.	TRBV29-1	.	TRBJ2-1	TGCAGCGTTGGGCAGGCCTACTACAATGAGCAGTTCTTC	CSVGQAYYNEQFF
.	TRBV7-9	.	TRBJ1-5	TGTGCCAGCAGCTTGTCAGGGGCCCGTCAGCCCCAGCATTTT	CASSLSGARQPQHF
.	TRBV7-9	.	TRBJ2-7	TGTGCCAGCAGTCCGACAGGCTTGATCTCCTACGAGCAGTACTTC	CASSPTGLISYEQYF
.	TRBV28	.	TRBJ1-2	TGTGCCAGCAGAGAGTCAGGGGTAGGATATGGCTACACCTTC	CASRESGVGYGYTF
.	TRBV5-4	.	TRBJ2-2	TGTGCCAGCAGCTTGGAGCCAGGCCTCACCGGGGAGCTGTTTTTT	CASSLEPGLTGELFF
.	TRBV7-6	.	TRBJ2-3	TGTGCCAGCAGCTTAGCGGAGGGGAGCACAGATACGCAGTATTTT	CASSLAEGSTDTQYF
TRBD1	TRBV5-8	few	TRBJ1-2	TGTGCCAGCAGCATGGACAGGGTGCTCTATGGCTACACCTTC	CASSMDRVLYGYTF
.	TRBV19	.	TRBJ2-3	TGTGCCAGTAGTAACGTAGTAGCAGATACGCAGTATTTT	CASSNVVADTQYF
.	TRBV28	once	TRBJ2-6	TGTGCCAGCAGTTTACTCCAGGGGGGTGGGGCCAACGTCCTGACTTTC	CASSLLQGGGANVLTF
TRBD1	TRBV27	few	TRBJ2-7	TGTGCCAGCAGTTTAACAGGGGGCCCAACCTACGAGCAGTACTTC	CASSLTGGPTYEQYF
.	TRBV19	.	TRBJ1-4	TGTGCCAGTAGTATTCGGGGAGGCAACGAAAAACTGTTTTTT	CASSIRGGNEKLFF
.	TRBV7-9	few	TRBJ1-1	TGTGCCAGCAGCTGGGGGTGGGGAGGGTCCACTGAAGCTTTCTTT	CASSWGWGGSTEAFF
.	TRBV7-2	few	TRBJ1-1	TGTGCCAGCAGCTTATCGCCGAGCACTGAAGCTTTCTTT	CASSLSPSTEAFF
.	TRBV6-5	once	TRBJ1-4	TGTGCCAGCAGTTACTCAGGGGGGGGTACGGAGGAAAAACTGTTTTTT	CASSYSGGGTEEKLFF
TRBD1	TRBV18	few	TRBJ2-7	TGTGCCAGCTCACCAGGGACAGGGGACTACGAGCAGTACTTC	CASSPGTGDYEQYF